Here is one T cell receptor beta chain with its context. Its antigen remains unidentified. This CDR3 region has 17 residues. V gave up 4 bases and J gave up 0 bases, with 16 bases separating them. Germline V CDR1 and CDR2: SGHVS, FQNEAQ. Treatment denoted: approximately nine-day PBMC culture with coronavirus spike peptide pools or control peptides (ViraFEST assay). The record originates from a study of vaccination and CD4 T cells after COVID-19. Study-wide background: Cells received overlapping spike peptides from SARS-CoV-2, HCoV-NL63, HCoV-OC43 and HCoV-229E as stimulation. Control cultures were supplied with a CEFX pool, an HIV-1 Nef pool, or no peptide at all.

Study conclusions and caveats: Among reactive clones from convalescent patients, a median 86.3% appeared only post-vaccination. A nonsignificant median increase from around 20 to 38 SARS-CoV-2-reactive clonotypes was observed.

Sequenced with the Oncomine TCR Beta short-read assay was DNA taken from cultured CD4+ T cells. TCRdb recomputed calls from the PCR reads with MiXCR, one row per CDR3 protein. The sample contains some 12,000 distinct CDR3 sequences, 45% to 60% of which appear only once. The chain carries TRBV7-8 and TRBJ2-4; D is tentatively TRBD1 or TRBD2 (6 bases each). The receptor comes from a human donor who had recovered from COVID-19. Sequencing was done on a sample of CD4+ T cells from blood, cultured in vitro. Here the CDR3 reads CASSSVGGLLAKNIQYF. CDR3 sequence (DNA): TGTGCCAGCAGCTCCGTAGGGGGACTTCTAGCCAAAAACATTCAGTACTTC. Combining the CDR3 with reference TRBV7-8 and TRBJ2-4 gives the whole variable domain GAGVSQSPRYKVAKRGQDVALRCDPISGHVSLFWYQQALGQGPEFLTYFQNEAQLDKSGLPSDRFFAERPEGSVSTLKIQRTQQEDSAVYLCASSSVGGLLAKNIQYFGAGTRLSVL.